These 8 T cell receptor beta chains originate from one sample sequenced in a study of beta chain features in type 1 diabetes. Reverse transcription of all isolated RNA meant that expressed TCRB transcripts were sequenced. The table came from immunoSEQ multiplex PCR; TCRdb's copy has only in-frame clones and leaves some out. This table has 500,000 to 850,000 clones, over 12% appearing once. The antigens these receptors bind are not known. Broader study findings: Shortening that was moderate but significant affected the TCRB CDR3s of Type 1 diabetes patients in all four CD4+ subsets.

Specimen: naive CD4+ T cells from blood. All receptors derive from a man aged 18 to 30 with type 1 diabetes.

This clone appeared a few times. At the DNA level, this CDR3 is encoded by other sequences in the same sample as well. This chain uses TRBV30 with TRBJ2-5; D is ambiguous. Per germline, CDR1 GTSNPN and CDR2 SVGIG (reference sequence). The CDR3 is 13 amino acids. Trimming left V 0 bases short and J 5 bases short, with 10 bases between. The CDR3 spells CAWSVRVGETQYF. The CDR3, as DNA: TGTGCCTGGAGTGTACGAGTGGGGGAGACCCAGTACTTC.

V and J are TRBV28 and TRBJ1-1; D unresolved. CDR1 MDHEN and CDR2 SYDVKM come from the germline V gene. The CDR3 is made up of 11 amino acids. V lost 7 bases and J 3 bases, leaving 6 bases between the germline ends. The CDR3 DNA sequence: TGTGCCAGCATAGTCCACACTGAAGCTTTCTTT. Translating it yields CASIVHTEAFF. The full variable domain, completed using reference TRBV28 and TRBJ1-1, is DVKVTQSSRYLVKRTGEKVFLECVQDMDHENMFWYRQDPGLGLRLIYFSYDVKMKEKGDIPEGYSVSREKKERFSLILESASTNQTSMYLCASIVHTEAFFGQGTRLTVV.

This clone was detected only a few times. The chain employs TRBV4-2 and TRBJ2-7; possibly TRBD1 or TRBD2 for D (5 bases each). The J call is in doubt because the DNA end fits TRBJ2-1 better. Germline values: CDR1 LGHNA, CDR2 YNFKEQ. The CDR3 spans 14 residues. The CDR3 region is CASSSPGTANEQFF. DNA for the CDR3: TGTGCCAGCAGCTCACCCGGGACGGCGAATGAGCAGTTCTTC.

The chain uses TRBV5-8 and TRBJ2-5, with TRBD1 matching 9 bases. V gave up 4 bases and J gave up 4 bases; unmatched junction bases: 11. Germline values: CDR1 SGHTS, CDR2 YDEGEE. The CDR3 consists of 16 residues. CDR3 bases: TGTGCCAGCAGCCCTGGACAGGGGACCCAGACAGAGACCCAGTACTTC. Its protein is CASSPGQGTQTETQYF.

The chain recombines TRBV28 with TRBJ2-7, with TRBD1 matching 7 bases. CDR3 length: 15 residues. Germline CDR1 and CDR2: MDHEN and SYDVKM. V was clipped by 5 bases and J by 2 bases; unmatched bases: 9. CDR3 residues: CASSRTGASTYEQYF. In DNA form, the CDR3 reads TGTGCCAGCAGTCGTACAGGGGCCTCGACCTACGAGCAGTACTTC.

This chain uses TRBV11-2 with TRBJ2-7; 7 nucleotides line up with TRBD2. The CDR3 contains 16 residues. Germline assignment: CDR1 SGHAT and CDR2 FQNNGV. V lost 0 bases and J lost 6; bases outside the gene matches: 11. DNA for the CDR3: TGTGCCAGCAGCTTAGATCCCGGACTAGGAGGGGTCGAGCAGTACTTC. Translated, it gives CASSLDPGLGGVEQYF.

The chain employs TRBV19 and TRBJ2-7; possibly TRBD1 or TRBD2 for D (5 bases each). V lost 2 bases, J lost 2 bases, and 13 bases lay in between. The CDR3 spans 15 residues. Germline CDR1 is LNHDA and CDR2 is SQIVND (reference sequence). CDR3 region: CASSINTGPTYEQYF. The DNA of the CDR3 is TGTGCCAGTAGTATAAACACGGGACCCACCTACGAGCAGTACTTC. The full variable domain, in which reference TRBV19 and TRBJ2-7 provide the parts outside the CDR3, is DGGITQSPKYLFRKEGQNVTLSCEQNLNHDAMYWYRQDPGQGLRLIYYSQIVNDFQKGDIAEGYSVSREKKESFPLTVTSAQKNPTAFYLCASSINTGPTYEQYFGPGTRLTVT.

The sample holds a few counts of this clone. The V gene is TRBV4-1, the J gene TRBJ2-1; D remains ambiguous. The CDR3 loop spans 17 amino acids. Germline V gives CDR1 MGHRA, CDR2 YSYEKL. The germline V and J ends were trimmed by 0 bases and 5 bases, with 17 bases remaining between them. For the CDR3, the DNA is TGCGCCAGCAGCCAAGAGAGGCCTCGGCAAATTAACAATGAGCAGTTCTTC. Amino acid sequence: CASSQERPRQINNEQFF.